This T cell receptor beta chain was recorded in a study of early T cells in non-severe SARS-CoV-2 infection. The trim removed 4 bases at V and 7 bases at J, leaving 9 bases unmatched. CDR3 length: 15 amino acids. Germline CDR1 reads SGHDT; CDR2 reads YYEEEE. One entry per CDR3 protein results from TCRdb running MiXCR on the 5' RACE reads. The data show more than 70,000 distinct CDR3 sequences, with around 15% seen just once and over 11% held by the top ten. This chain uses TRBV5-6 with TRBJ2-1; 9 bases are shared with TRBD1. The specimen sequenced was whole blood. The sequence was collected from an adult who was a healthcare worker with PCR-confirmed SARS-CoV-2 infection or an uninfected control (not recorded which). CDR3 sequence reads: CASSPQGQGQNEQFF. CDR3 coding DNA: TGTGCCAGCAGCCCTCAGGGACAGGGACAAAATGAGCAGTTCTTC. Based on the CDR3 plus reference TRBV5-6 and TRBJ2-1, the full variable domain is DAGVTQSPTHLIKTRGQQVTLRCSPKSGHDTVSWYQQALGQGPQFIFQYYEEEERQRGNFPDRFSGHQFPNYSSELNVNALLLGDSALYLCASSPQGQGQNEQFFGPGTRLTVL.